Each of the 21 T cell receptor beta chains below was sequenced from the same sample in a study of CXCR3-negative and CXCR3-positive naive CD8 T cells. Study-wide findings and caveats: CXCR3-expressing naive cells carried TRB CDR3s more hydrophobic than those of CXCR3-negative naive cells.

The authors made the TRB cDNA libraries by 5' RACE using UMI labels. TCRdb re-called the 5' RACE reads; one entry per CDR3 protein, DNA not given. Its table records 100,000 to 150,000 distinct CDR3 sequences. These receptors have no known antigen. What was sequenced was naive CXCR3+ CD8+ T cells from blood. Subset denoted: CD45RO-CCR7+CD27+CD95- naive CD8+ T cells expressing CXCR3 (TNR3+). These receptors were obtained from a human donor in good health. Some clones in this sample may be carry-over from other donors' samples.

The chain carries TRBV14 and TRBJ2-7; the TCRdb D gene call, TRBD2, has no DNA to confirm it. This CDR3 has 16 residues. The germline CDR1 and CDR2 sequences are SGHDN and FVKESK. The CDR3 here is CASSQEFGTSSYEQYF.

The chain combines TRBV18 with TRBJ2-2. The V gene's germline CDR1 is KGHSH and CDR2 LQKENI. This CDR3 has 13 amino acids. CDR3 loop: CASSPQNTGELFF.

This chain joins TRBV12-3 or TRBV12-4 and TRBJ1-2; TCRdb indicates TRBD1, and absent DNA this call remains unverified. The CDR3 consists of 11 residues. CDR3 in amino acids: CASSWGAGYTF.

The V call is TRBV6-6, the J call TRBJ2-5; without DNA, the TCRdb call of TRBD2 cannot be checked. This CDR3 is built from 16 residues. Germline lookup yields CDR1 MNHNY and CDR2 SVGAGI (reference sequence). CDR3 amino acids: CASSSWSAGKQETQYF.

V usage is TRBV29-1 and J usage is TRBJ2-7; TCRdb reports TRBD1, a call that lacks DNA to check it against. The CDR3 has 13 amino acids. The germline V gene encodes CDR1 SQVTM and CDR2 ANQGSEA. CDR3 loop: CSVLDRVTYEQYF.

The chain uses TRBV25-1 and TRBJ1-1; absent DNA, TCRdb's TRBD1 call cannot be checked. The CDR3 totals 18 residues. Germline V lookup: CDR1 MGHDK, CDR2 SYGVNS. Here the CDR3 reads CASSESTGATILNTEAFF.

J is TRBJ2-1 and V is TRBV20-1; TCRdb gives TRBD1 as the D gene, but with no DNA this cannot be confirmed. The V gene's germline CDR1 is DFQATT and CDR2 SNEGSKA (reference sequence). The CDR3 runs to 15 residues. The CDR3 loop reads CSAPTGGSTYNEQFF.

The chain's CDR3 is CASSISGHSSYEQYF. The rearrangement uses TRBV19 and TRBJ2-7; the D gene TCRdb calls, TRBD1, cannot be checked with no DNA. The CDR3 runs to 15 residues. The germline V gene encodes CDR1 LNHDA and CDR2 SQIVND (reference sequence).

The chain links TRBV20-1 to TRBJ1-2. The length of the CDR3 is 13 residues. Germline-derived CDR1 and CDR2 are DFQATT and SNEGSKA (reference sequence). CDR3 in amino acids: CSARGTVIDGYTF.

The genes are TRBV16 and TRBJ2-7; TCRdb selects TRBD1, and the lack of DNA leaves this call unchecked. The CDR3 is 14 amino acids. Germline lookup yields CDR1 KGHSY and CDR2 FQNENV. The CDR3 spells CASSQFPRGDEQYF.

The V call is TRBV7-9, the J call TRBJ2-2. This CDR3 is built from 15 residues. Germline V gives CDR1 SEHNR, CDR2 FQNEAQ (reference sequence). The CDR3 sequence is CASSLAGENTGELFF.

The chain has TRBV29-1 and TRBJ2-2; the D call of TRBD1 rests on TCRdb alone, since no DNA is present to check it. This CDR3 is 14 amino acids long. The germline V gene encodes CDR1 SQVTM and CDR2 ANQGSEA. Here the CDR3 reads CSALSARGTGELFF.

This chain links TRBV2 with TRBJ1-4; with no DNA, the TCRdb D assignment of TRBD1 cannot be verified. The CDR3 has 14 residues. Germline CDR1 SNHLY, CDR2 FYNNEI. Here the CDR3 reads CASIPGREEEKLFF.

The CDR3 region is CASRAGGGLETQYF. This sequence joins TRBV6-6 and TRBJ2-5; there is no DNA to check the TCRdb D call of TRBD1. Germline loops: CDR1 MNHNY, CDR2 SVGAGI (reference sequence). The CDR3 runs 14 residues.

The chain carries TRBV2 and TRBJ2-7; the TCRdb call, TRBD1, lacks DNA for checking. CDR3 length equals 15 residues. Per germline, CDR1 SNHLY and CDR2 FYNNEI. Here the CDR3 reads CASSEGAGEDYEQYF.

J is TRBJ2-3 and V is TRBV12-3 or TRBV12-4; the TRBD1 assignment by TCRdb is unverifiable without DNA. This CDR3 contains 16 residues. The CDR3 spells CASSHANRDRRDTQYF.

CDR3 protein: CASSPGGRLDTQYF. The gene calls are TRBV7-8 and TRBJ2-3; with no DNA, the TCRdb D assignment of TRBD2 cannot be verified. The germline CDR1 and CDR2 sequences are SGHVS and FQNEAQ. The CDR3 extends over 14 amino acids.

J is TRBJ2-7 and V is TRBV27; TCRdb names TRBD1, which stays unverified in the absence of DNA. This CDR3 spans 15 amino acids. CDR1 MNHEY and CDR2 SMNVEV come from the germline V gene (reference sequence). The CDR3 loop reads CASSLGTGALDEQYF.

This sequence joins TRBV29-1 and TRBJ2-7; there is no DNA to check the TCRdb D call of TRBD2. Germline CDR1 reads SQVTM; CDR2 reads ANQGSEA. CDR3 length equals 12 residues. The CDR3 loop is CSVEGEGYEQYF.

CDR3 region: CASSQTGALDTQYF. The rearrangement links TRBV4-2 to TRBJ2-3; TCRdb calls TRBD1, which cannot be checked without DNA. The CDR3 length is 14 residues. Germline-derived CDR1 and CDR2 are LGHNA and YNFKEQ.

V usage is TRBV29-1 and J usage is TRBJ1-1; with no DNA, the TCRdb D assignment of TRBD1 cannot be verified. The CDR3 length is 14 residues. Germline V CDR1 and CDR2: SQVTM, ANQGSEA. The CDR3 protein is CSVVDIGKNTEAFF.